These 14 T cell receptor beta chains share one sample of origin, sequenced in a study of naive and memory T cell subsets. No antigens are known for them. Study-wide results and caveats: Possibly reflecting memory cells re-expressing CD45RA, a few larger clonotypes occurred in naive repertoires, especially CD8.

Two oligonucleotides, mixed equimolar, formed the beta constant-region primer covering TRBC1 and TRBC2. Nested alpha and beta constant-region primers with the SP2 primer drove four PCR rounds on ligated cDNA. TCRdb redid the calling of the UMI-ligation and nested PCR reads with MiXCR, one entry per CDR3 protein. The table shows under 150,000 distinct CDR3 sequences, with approximately 20% occurring only once. Sequencing input: naive CD8+ T cells from blood. These receptors were collected from a human donor in good health.

The chain is built from TRBV27 and TRBJ1-2; 12 bases align to TRBD1. There are 15 residues in the CDR3. The V gene's germline CDR1 is MNHEY and CDR2 SMNVEV (reference sequence). V lost 3 bases to trimming and J lost 2 bases; unmatched junction nucleotides: 1. The CDR3: CASSFGTGGNYGYTF. The CDR3, as DNA: TGTGCCAGCAGTTTTGGGACAGGGGGCAACTATGGCTACACCTTC.

This clonotype showed up just a few times. The chain combines TRBV28 with TRBJ2-3; TRBD2 matches 9 bases. The CDR3 is 16 amino acids. Germline lookup yields CDR1 MDHEN and CDR2 SYDVKM. V lost 2 bases, J lost 3 bases, and 6 bases stayed unmatched. The CDR3 DNA reads TGTGCCAGCAGTTTACCGCTAGCGGGACAGACAGATACGCAGTATTTT. This translates into CASSLPLAGQTDTQYF.

This clonotype was counted a few times. This chain links TRBV28 with TRBJ2-1, with D tentatively TRBD2 (5 bases). Germline V gene sequence: CDR1 MDHEN, CDR2 SYDVKM. V dropped 4 bases and J dropped 1 base, with 17 bases sitting between them. There are 17 residues in the CDR3. DNA of the CDR3: TGTGCCAGCAGTTATTCCTCGAGGGAGCGGTCCTACAATGAGCAGTTCTTC. It translates to CASSYSSRERSYNEQFF. The full variable domain, with the rest looked up from reference TRBV28 and TRBJ2-1, is DVKVTQSSRYLVKRTGEKVFLECVQDMDHENMFWYRQDPGLGLRLIYFSYDVKMKEKGDIPEGYSVSREKKERFSLILESASTNQTSMYLCASSYSSRERSYNEQFFGPGTRLTVL.

The V and J genes are TRBV2 and TRBJ1-1; TRBD1 might be the D (6 bases). Germline V gene lookup returns CDR1 SNHLY and CDR2 FYNNEI. Trimming shortened V by 0 bases and J by 1 base, and 15 bases separated the two germline ends. The CDR3 length is 17 residues. CDR3 nucleotide sequence: TGTGCCAGCAGTGAAGCGAGGGGGGGGCCAGGGAACACTGAAGCTTTCTTT. Amino acids: CASSEARGGPGNTEAFF.

V gene TRBV30 combines with J gene TRBJ2-1; D uncertain. This CDR3 is built from 11 residues. CDR1 GTSNPN and CDR2 SVGIG come from the germline V gene (reference sequence). Trimming removed 7 bases from V and 6 bases from J, with 10 bases in between. This CDR3 reads CALETPNEQFF. The CDR3 region has the DNA TGTGCCTTGGAAACCCCCAATGAGCAGTTCTTC.

This clonotype appeared a few times. The V and J genes are TRBV12-3 or TRBV12-4 and TRBJ2-2; D unclear. The CDR3 is made up of 13 amino acids. The V gene lost 6 bases and the J gene lost 5 bases, with 10 bases spanning the gap. The CDR3 nucleotides are TGTGCCAGCAGCCCCTTTAGGACCGGGGAGCTGTTTTTT. It specifies CASSPFRTGELFF.

The CDR3 here is CASSPGGGYNEQFF. CDR3 coding DNA: TGTGCCAGCAGTCCAGGGGGAGGATACAATGAGCAGTTCTTC. The chain couples TRBV28 to TRBJ2-1, with a weak D call TRBD1 (7 bases). Per germline, CDR1 MDHEN and CDR2 SYDVKM. Between the trimmed V and J ends, which lost 5 bases and 4 bases, there was a span of 12 bases. CDR3 length: 14 amino acids.

This clonotype was detected only a few times. The chain links TRBV4-3 to TRBJ2-3, with 9 bases aligning to TRBD2. There are 17 residues in the CDR3. Germline V gene lookup returns CDR1 LGHNA and CDR2 YSLEER. Trimming took 0 bases from V and 6 from J; bases not matched to a gene: 10. This CDR3 reads CASSQDLAGDSWDTQYF. CDR3 coding DNA: TGCGCCAGCAGCCAAGATTTAGCGGGAGACTCCTGGGATACGCAGTATTTT.

The rearrangement uses TRBV20-1 and TRBJ2-7; no clear D gene. V lost 3 bases to trimming and J lost 0 bases, with 9 bases between them. The CDR3 is 13 residues long. The germline gives CDR1 DFQATT, CDR2 SNEGSKA (reference sequence). CDR3 DNA: TGCAGTGCTAGGGCTTGGGACTCCTACGAGCAGTACTTC. Translating it yields CSARAWDSYEQYF.

In this sample, this clonotype turned up a few times. The rearrangement links TRBV4-1 to TRBJ2-7, with TRBD2 as a possible D gene (6 bases). The CDR3 runs to 15 residues. V lost 4 bases to trimming and J lost 5 bases, with 18 bases between them. Germline CDR1 reads MGHRA; CDR2 reads YSYEKL. The CDR3 DNA reads TGCGCCAGCAGCCCACAGGAGGGCCCCGGCGACGAGCAGTACTTC. Its translation: CASSPQEGPGDEQYF.

V is TRBV2 and J is TRBJ2-7, with 9 bases identical to TRBD1. Germline V gene lookup returns CDR1 SNHLY and CDR2 FYNNEI. The CDR3 runs to 15 residues. V was pared by 6 bases and J by 4 bases, with 10 bases of the junction left unmatched. The CDR3 DNA is TGTGCCAGCAGCCCGTTTTCCGGGACAGGGTACGAGCAGTACTTC. This gives the protein CASSPFSGTGYEQYF.

The chain employs TRBV29-1 and TRBJ2-6; possibly TRBD1 for D (5 bases). Germline-derived CDR1 and CDR2 are SQVTM and ANQGSEA. The CDR3 sequence is 15 residues long. V gave up 4 bases and J gave up 2 bases, with 12 bases separating them. CDR3 sequence: CSVGRVRTGANVLTF. The CDR3 DNA sequence: TGCAGCGTTGGCAGGGTGAGGACTGGGGCCAACGTCCTGACTTTC.

The chain is built from TRBV27 and TRBJ2-3, with D possibly TRBD1 on 5 matching bases. Deletions cut 4 bases from V and 3 bases from J, with 17 bases between. Germline V gives CDR1 MNHEY, CDR2 SMNVEV (reference sequence). The CDR3 is 16 amino acids. In nucleotides, the CDR3 is TGTGCCAGCAGTTCCTTACTGACAGACGCAACAGATACGCAGTATTTT. Protein: CASSSLLTDATDTQYF.

This clonotype was observed a handful of times. CDR3 amino acids: CASSQGDLIGTDTQYF. The CDR3 nucleotides are TGCGCCAGCAGCCAAGGGGATTTGATTGGGACAGATACGCAGTATTTT. The V and J genes are TRBV4-1 and TRBJ2-3; unclear D gene. V lost 1 base and J lost 3, with 14 bases in between. CDR1 and CDR2 (germline): MGHRA, YSYEKL. The CDR3 runs 16 residues.